This T cell receptor (beta chain) is drawn from a study of blood T cell repertoires in COVID-19. Germline lookup yields CDR1 LNHDA and CDR2 SQIVND (reference sequence). The CDR3 is made up of 14 amino acids. V trimming: 3 bases; J trimming: 7 bases; junction bases outside the gene matches: 5. Source study methods: Counts of nucleated cells, estimated from reference gene primer amplification, were obtained. Produced via immunoSEQ multiplex PCR; TCRdb's table is partial and in-frame only. The V and J calls and clone size were taken over from that table, and D and trimming were inferred from the DNA. In the table there are 95,000 to 120,000 clones, roughly 88% of which are singletons.

The specimen was peripheral blood. This rearrangement joins TRBV19 to TRBJ2-1; 8 bases are a match to TRBD2. This TCR came from a human donor in a cohort sampled during active COVID-19. The CDR3 region is CASSIAGRGNEQFF. The CDR3 region has the DNA TGTGCCAGTAGTATCGCCGGGAGGGGGAATGAGCAGTTCTTC.